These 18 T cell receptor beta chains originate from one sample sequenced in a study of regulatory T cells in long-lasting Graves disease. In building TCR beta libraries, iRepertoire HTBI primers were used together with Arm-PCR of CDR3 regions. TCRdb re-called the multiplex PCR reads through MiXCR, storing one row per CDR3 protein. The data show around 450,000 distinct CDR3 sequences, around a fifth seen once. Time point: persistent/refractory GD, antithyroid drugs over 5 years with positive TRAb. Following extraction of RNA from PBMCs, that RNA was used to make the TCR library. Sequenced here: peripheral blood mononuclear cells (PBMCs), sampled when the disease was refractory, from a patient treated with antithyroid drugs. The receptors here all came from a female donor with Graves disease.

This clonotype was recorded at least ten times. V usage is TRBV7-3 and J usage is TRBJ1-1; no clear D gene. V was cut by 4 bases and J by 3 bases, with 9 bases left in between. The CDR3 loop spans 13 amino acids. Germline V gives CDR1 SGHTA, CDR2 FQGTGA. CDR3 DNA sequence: TGTGCCAGCAGCTCCTCACGCGACACTGAAGCTTTCTTT. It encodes CASSSSRDTEAFF.

CDR3 nucleotide sequence: TGCAGTGCTAGGGAGGTCCAAAAATACGAGCAGTACTTC. Amino acid sequence: CSAREVQKYEQYF. V gene TRBV20-1 combines with J gene TRBJ2-7, with TRBD2 as a possible D gene (5 bases). Germline V gene lookup returns CDR1 DFQATT and CDR2 SNEGSKA (reference sequence). V lost 3 bases and J lost 4, with 13 bases in between. This CDR3 comprises 13 residues.

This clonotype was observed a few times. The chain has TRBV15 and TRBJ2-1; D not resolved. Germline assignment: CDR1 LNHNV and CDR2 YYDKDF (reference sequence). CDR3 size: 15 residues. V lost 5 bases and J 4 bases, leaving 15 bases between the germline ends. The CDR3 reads CATSRPRATYNEQFF. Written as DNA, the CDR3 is TGTGCCACCAGCCGCCCCCGGGCGACATACAATGAGCAGTTCTTC. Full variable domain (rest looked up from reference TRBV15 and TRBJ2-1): DAMVIQNPRYQVTQFGKPVTLSCSQTLNHNVMYWYQQKSSQAPKLLFHYYDKDFNNEADTPDNFQSRRPNTSFCFLDIRSPGLGDTAMYLCATSRPRATYNEQFFGPGTRLTVL.

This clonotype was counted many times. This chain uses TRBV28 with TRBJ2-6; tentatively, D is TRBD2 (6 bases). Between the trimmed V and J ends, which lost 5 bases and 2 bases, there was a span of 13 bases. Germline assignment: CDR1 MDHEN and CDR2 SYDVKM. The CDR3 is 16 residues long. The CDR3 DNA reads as TGTGCCAGCAGTGTCTGGGGGACTCCTGGGGCCAACGTCCTGACTTTC. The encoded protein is CASSVWGTPGANVLTF.

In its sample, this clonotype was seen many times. The CDR3, as DNA: TGTGCCAGCACATCGGGTGGCGATCAGTACTTC. It encodes CASTSGGDQYF. This chain joins TRBV2 and TRBJ2-7; D unclear. The CDR3 runs to 11 residues. Trimming shortened V by 7 bases and J by 10 bases, and 14 bases separated the two germline ends. The germline V gene has CDR1 SNHLY and CDR2 FYNNEI.

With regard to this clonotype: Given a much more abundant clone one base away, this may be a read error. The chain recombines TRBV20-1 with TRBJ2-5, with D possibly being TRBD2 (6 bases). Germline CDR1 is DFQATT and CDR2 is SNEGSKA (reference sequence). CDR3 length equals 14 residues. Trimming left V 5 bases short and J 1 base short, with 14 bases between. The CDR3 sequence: CSASHRGSQETQYF. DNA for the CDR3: TGCAGTGCTTCTCATCGGGGGAGCCAAGAGACCCAGTACTTC.

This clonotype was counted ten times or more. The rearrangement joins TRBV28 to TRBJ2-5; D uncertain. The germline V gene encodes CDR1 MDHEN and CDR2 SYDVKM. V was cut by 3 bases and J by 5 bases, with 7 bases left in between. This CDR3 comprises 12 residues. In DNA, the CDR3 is TGTGCCAGCAGTTTGCCATTTGAGACCCAGTACTTC. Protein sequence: CASSLPFETQYF.

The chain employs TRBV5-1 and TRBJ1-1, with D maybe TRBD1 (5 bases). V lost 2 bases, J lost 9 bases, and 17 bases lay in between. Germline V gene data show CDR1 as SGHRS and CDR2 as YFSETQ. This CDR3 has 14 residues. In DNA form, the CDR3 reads TGCGCCAGCAGCTTAACATGGGAGGGGACCAAAGCTTTCTTT. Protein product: CASSLTWEGTKAFF.

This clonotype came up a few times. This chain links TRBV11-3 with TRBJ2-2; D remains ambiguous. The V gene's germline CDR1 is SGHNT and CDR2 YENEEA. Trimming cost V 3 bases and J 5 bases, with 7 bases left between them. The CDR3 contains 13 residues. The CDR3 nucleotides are TGTGCCAGCAGCTTGACGGTTACCGGGGAGCTGTTTTTT. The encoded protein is CASSLTVTGELFF.

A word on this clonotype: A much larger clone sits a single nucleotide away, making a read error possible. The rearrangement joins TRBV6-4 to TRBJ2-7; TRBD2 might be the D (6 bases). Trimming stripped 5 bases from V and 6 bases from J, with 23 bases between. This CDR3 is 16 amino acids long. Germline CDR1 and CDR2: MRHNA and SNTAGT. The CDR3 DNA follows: TGTGCCAGCAGTTACCCCCGACTGATGCGGGGCGGCGAGCAGTACTTC. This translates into CASSYPRLMRGGEQYF.

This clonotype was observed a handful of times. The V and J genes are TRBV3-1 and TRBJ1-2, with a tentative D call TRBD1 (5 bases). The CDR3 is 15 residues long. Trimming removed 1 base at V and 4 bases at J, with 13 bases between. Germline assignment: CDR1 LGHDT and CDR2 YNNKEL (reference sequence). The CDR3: CASSQGTFTTYGYTF. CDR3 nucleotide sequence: TGTGCCAGCAGCCAAGGGACATTTACAACCTATGGCTACACCTTC.

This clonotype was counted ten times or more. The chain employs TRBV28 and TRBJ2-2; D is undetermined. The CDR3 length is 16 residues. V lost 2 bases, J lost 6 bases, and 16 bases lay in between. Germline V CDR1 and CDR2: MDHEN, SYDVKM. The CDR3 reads CASSLGLGGSAGELFF. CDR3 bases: TGTGCCAGCAGTTTAGGTTTGGGCGGTTCTGCCGGGGAGCTGTTTTTT.

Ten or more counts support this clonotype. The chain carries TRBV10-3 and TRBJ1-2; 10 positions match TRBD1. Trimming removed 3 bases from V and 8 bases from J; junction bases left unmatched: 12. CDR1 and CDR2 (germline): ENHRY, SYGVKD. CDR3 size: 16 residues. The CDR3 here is CAISDGPGQGFQGYTF. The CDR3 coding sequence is TGTGCCATCAGTGATGGCCCGGGACAGGGGTTCCAAGGCTACACCTTC.

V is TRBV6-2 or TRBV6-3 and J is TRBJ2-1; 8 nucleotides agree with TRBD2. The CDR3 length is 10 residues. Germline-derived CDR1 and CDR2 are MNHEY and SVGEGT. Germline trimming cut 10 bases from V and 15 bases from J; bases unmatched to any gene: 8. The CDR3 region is CATRGGNPFF. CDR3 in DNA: TGTGCCACCCGGGGGGGGAATCCGTTCTTC.

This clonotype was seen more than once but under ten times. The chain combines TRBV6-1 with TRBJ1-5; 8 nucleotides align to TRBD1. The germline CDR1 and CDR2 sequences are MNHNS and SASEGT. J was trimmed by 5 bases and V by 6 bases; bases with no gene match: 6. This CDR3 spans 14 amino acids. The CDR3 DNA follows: TGTGCCAGCAGACAGACAGGGGAGCATCAGCCCCAGCATTTT. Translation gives CASRQTGEHQPQHF.

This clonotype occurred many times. Here the CDR3 DNA reads TGTGCCAGCAGCCCCGACTTTGGCAGCACAGATACGCAGTATTTT. It translates to CASSPDFGSTDTQYF. The chain couples TRBV12-3 or TRBV12-4 to TRBJ2-3, with unresolved D. The CDR3 contains 15 residues. Trimming removed 6 bases from V and 0 bases from J, with 13 bases in between.

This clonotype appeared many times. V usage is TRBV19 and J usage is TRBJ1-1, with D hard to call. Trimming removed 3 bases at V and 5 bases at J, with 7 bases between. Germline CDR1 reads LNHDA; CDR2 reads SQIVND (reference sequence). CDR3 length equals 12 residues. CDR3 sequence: CASSIGRTEAFF. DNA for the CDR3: TGTGCCAGTAGTATCGGGAGGACTGAAGCTTTCTTT.

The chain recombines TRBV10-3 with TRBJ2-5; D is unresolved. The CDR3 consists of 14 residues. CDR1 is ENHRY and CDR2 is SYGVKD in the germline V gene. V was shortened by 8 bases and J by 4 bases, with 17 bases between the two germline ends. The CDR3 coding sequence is TGTGCCATCTCTTCTCCGAGACACGTAGAGACCCAGTACTTC. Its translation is CAISSPRHVETQYF.